The source of this TCR beta chain is a study of blood T cell repertoires in COVID-19. Turning to the study itself: Nucleic acid was either cDNA or gDNA, and it came from T cells, B-cell-depleted T cells, or PBMCs.

Patients of the Seattle cohort, enrolled during active infection, were followed longitudinally. The V and J ends lost 2 bases and 0 bases respectively, with 8 bases between them. The CDR3 has 15 amino acids. CDR1 is SEHNR and CDR2 is FQNEAQ in the germline V gene (reference sequence). Profiled with immunoSEQ multiplex PCR; TCRdb holds only in-frame clones, not every one. The sample has 220,000 or so clones, 86% seen once; the top ten hold roughly a tenth. The source is a woman aged 45-65 years with COVID-19, enrolled during active disease. This sequence joins TRBV7-9 and TRBJ1-3; D unclear. Source material: peripheral blood. The CDR3 sequence: CASSLQAASGNTIYF. CDR3 bases: TGTGCCAGCAGCTTACAGGCCGCCTCTGGAAACACCATATATTTT.